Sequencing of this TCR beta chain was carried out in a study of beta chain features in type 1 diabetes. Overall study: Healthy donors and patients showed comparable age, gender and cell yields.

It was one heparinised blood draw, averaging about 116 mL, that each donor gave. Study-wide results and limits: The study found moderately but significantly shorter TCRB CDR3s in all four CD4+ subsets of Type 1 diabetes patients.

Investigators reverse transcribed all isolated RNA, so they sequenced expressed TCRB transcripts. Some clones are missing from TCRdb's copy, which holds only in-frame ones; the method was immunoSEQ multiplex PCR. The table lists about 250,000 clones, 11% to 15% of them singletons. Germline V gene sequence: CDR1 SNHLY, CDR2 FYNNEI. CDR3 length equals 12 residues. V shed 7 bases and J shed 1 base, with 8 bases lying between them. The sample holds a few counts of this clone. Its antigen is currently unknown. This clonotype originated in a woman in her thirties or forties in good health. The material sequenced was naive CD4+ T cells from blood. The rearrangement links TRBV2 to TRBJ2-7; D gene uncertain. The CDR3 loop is CASNRESYEQYF. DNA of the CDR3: TGTGCCAGCAATAGAGAGTCCTACGAGCAGTACTTC.